Listed below are T cell receptor beta chains from one sample, sequenced in a study of shared clonotypes between healthy human individuals. Profiling relied on immunoSEQ multiplex PCR, and the TCRdb table lists in-frame clones only, not all of them. The sample has roughly 590,000 clones; roughly 95% are singletons. The sample comprised naive CD8+ T cells sorted from blood. The receptors were gathered from a woman aged 30 to 39 in good health. Both conserved end residues are part of each CDR3. A D gene is named only where the DNA matches it firmly. Clone size is not always given. Where it is, it says once, few, many or a class for expanded clones.

clone_size j_call d_call cdr3_length v_call cdr3_nt cdr3_aa
- TRBJ1-1 - 14 TRBV9 TGTGCCAGCAGCCCCCGACAGTCGAACACTGAAGCTTTCTTT CASSPRQSNTEAFF
once TRBJ2-1 - 15 TRBV19 TGTGCCAGTACCCACCCGGCGGGCCCCTACAATGAGCAGTTCTTC CASTHPAGPYNEQFF
- TRBJ1-4 TRBD1 13 TRBV2 TGTGCCAGCAGGGGACAGGGTACCGAAAAACTGTTTTTT CASRGQGTEKLFF
- TRBJ1-6 TRBD1 19 TRBV4-1 TGCGCCAGCAGCCAATACCCCAGTGCGTGGGACAGGGTTAATTCACCCCTCCACTTT CASSQYPSAWDRVNSPLHF
- TRBJ2-1 - 16 TRBV27 TGTGCCAGCAGTTTATCCCCCGGGACCGCCTACAATGAGCAGTTCTTC CASSLSPGTAYNEQFF
- TRBJ1-1 TRBD1 14 TRBV7-9 TGTGCCCTCCCGGGACAGCGGTTGTCCTCTGAAGCTTTCTTT CALPGQRLSSEAFF
- TRBJ2-5 - 15 TRBV5-4 TGTGCCAGCAGCTGGGGGTCTAGAAACCAAGAGACCCAGTACTTC CASSWGSRNQETQYF
- TRBJ2-6 - 15 TRBV9 TGTGCCAGCAGCTCTACACTCCGGGGGGCCAACGTCCTGACTTTC CASSSTLRGANVLTF
- TRBJ2-2 - 15 TRBV6-6 TGTGCCAGCAGTTACACGCAGACGTACACCGGGGAGCTGTTTTTT CASSYTQTYTGELFF
- TRBJ2-7 TRBD2 16 TRBV28 TGTGCCAGCAGTTTACCCGGGACTAGCAACTCCTACGAGCAGTACTTC CASSLPGTSNSYEQYF
once TRBJ2-7 TRBD1 15 TRBV5-1 TGCGCCAGCAGCTTTTACCAGGGGGCGCCCTGGGAGCAGTACTTC CASSFYQGAPWEQYF
- TRBJ2-2 - 12 TRBV28 TGTGCCAGCAGTTCATCCTCCGGGGAGCTGTTTTTT CASSSSSGELFF
- TRBJ2-1 TRBD2 19 TRBV14 TGTGCCAGCAGCCAAGGGGCTAGCGGGAGCTTTGGGCTCTACAATGAGCAGTTCTTC CASSQGASGSFGLYNEQFF
- TRBJ2-7 - 15 TRBV2 TGTGCCAGCAGTGTTGGACAAACCCCTTCCTACGAGCAGTACTTC CASSVGQTPSYEQYF
- TRBJ2-2 TRBD2 17 TRBV4-1 TGCGCCAGCAGCCGTGGACTAGGGGAAAGTTTGACCGGGGAGCTGTTTTTT CASSRGLGESLTGELFF
- TRBJ2-3 TRBD2 16 TRBV13 TGTGCCAGCAGCAAGACTAGCGGGAAGGAGGGAGATACGCAGTATTTT CASSKTSGKEGDTQYF
- TRBJ2-1 - 11 TRBV30 TGTGCCTGGAGTGTACTCAATGAGCAGTTCTTC CAWSVLNEQFF
once TRBJ2-3 TRBD2 19 TRBV9 TGTGCCAGCAGGAAGTTTCAGGGTGAGGCACTAGCGGGATCTGATACGCAGTATTTT CASRKFQGEALAGSDTQYF
- TRBJ1-1 - 11 TRBV29-1 TGCAGCGCCGTAGTGGGGGCTGAAGCTTTCTTT CSAVVGAEAFF
- TRBJ1-1 TRBD1 15 TRBV7-9 TGTGCCAGCAGCCACGGACAGGGGGGGAACACTGAAGCTTTCTTT CASSHGQGGNTEAFF
- TRBJ1-5 - 14 TRBV28 TGTGCCAGCAGTCTCCCGTATAGCAATCAGCCCCAGCATTTT CASSLPYSNQPQHF
- TRBJ2-2 - 16 TRBV15 TGTGCCACCAGCAGGGGTCTAACGGCGAACACCGGGGAGCTGTTTTTT CATSRGLTANTGELFF
once TRBJ2-3 TRBD2 18 TRBV5-4 TGTGCCAGCAGCTGGGGTCGGCTAGCGGACTACAGCACAGATACGCAGTATTTT CASSWGRLADYSTDTQYF
- TRBJ2-7 TRBD2 17 TRBV4-1 TGCGCCAGCAGCCAAGAATGGCTAGCGGGAGGAATGTACGAGCAGTACTTC CASSQEWLAGGMYEQYF
- TRBJ1-1 - 14 TRBV5-6 TGTGCCAGCAGCGCCCTAGTAGAGGACACTGAAGCTTTCTTT CASSALVEDTEAFF
- TRBJ2-7 TRBD1 14 TRBV19 TGTGCCAGTAGTGCCGGGACAGGGGTCTACGAGCAGTACTTC CASSAGTGVYEQYF
- TRBJ1-1 - 15 TRBV5-4 TGTGCCAGCAGCCTGGGACTGGAAGTGAACACTGAAGCTTTCTTT CASSLGLEVNTEAFF
- TRBJ2-3 - 12 TRBV27 TGTGCCAGCAGTCTTCGCACAGATACGCAGTATTTT CASSLRTDTQYF
- TRBJ2-7 - 15 TRBV4-1 TGCGCCAGCAGCCAAGCCGTGGGGCCCGGGCACGAGCAGTACTTC CASSQAVGPGHEQYF
- TRBJ1-2 TRBD1 15 TRBV4-1 TGCGCCAGCAGCCAAGAGGGACAGGGGATCCATGGCTACACCTTC CASSQEGQGIHGYTF
- TRBJ2-1 - 14 TRBV28 TGTGCCAGCAGGACAGGAACCTCCTACAATGAGCAGTTCTTC CASRTGTSYNEQFF
- TRBJ1-2 - 15 TRBV11-2 TGTGCCAGCAGCTTGGGGGTTCCCTCCAACTATGGCTACACCTTC CASSLGVPSNYGYTF